This TCR beta chain was profiled in a study of response to subunit inactivated influenza vaccine. General study findings and limits: After each seasonal influenza vaccination, few new T cells are recruited, the authors suggested.

A remark on this clonotype: Its antigen is not identified. Sequence at one end of the junction differs from germline and may be a read error.

TCRdb analysed the RT-PCR reads with MiXCR anew, one entry per CDR3 protein. The sample has approximately 480,000 distinct CDR3 sequences; 10% to 11% are singletons. The TCR comes from a middle-aged man who received an inactivated influenza vaccine. This sample comprised PBMCs from blood, obtained 45 days after vaccination.

The CDR3, as DNA: TGTGCCAGCAGCTTACATCTTACCCCCACGATCTTC. Amino acids: CASSLHLTPTIF. The chain is built from TRBV7-2 and TRBJ2-1; D not resolved. This CDR3 has 12 residues. CDR1 is SGHTA and CDR2 is FQGNSA in the germline V gene.